This TCR beta chain was recovered during a study of CXCR3 chemokines and chemotherapy response in bladder cancer. TCRdb re-analysed the PCR reads in MiXCR, keeping a single row per CDR3 protein. Counted here are around 5,000 distinct CDR3 sequences, about an eighth occurring once; the ten biggest clones make up around 10%. This clonotype was observed a handful of times. The receptor's source is a human donor with bladder cancer that responded to neoadjuvant chemotherapy. The specimen was obtained from a patient whose treatment included neoadjuvant chemotherapy.

DNA for the CDR3: TGTGCCAGCAGCTTAAGAGGAACAGGGGGAGGGAATTCACCCCTCCACTTT. It translates to CASSLRGTGGGNSPLHF. The chain joins TRBV11-3 to TRBJ1-6, with 8 bases fitting TRBD1. The CDR3 covers 17 residues. Trimming removed 2 bases from V and 7 bases from J; junction bases left unmatched: 10. Germline assignment: CDR1 SGHNT and CDR2 YENEEA.